Each of the 17 T cell receptor beta chains below was sequenced from the same sample in a study of T cells in Graves' hyperthyroidism and ophthalmopathy (dated by TCRdb to the late 2010s). The library was generated by multiplex PCR. Sequenced on an Illumina HiSeq 2000. Amplification of TCR beta CDR3 regions was carried out from RNA transcripts. The first round of RT-PCR for the TCR CDR3 was performed with the HTBI primer set and the Qiagen OneStep RT-PCR kit. TCRdb reworked the public reads: Q25 trimming with fastp, MiXCR clone assembly, productive beta chains retained. Rows with a matching CDR3 protein are joined into one entry that keeps the most common DNA and genes. The sample table contains some 370,000 distinct CDR3 sequences; only one count was recorded for over 12% of them. The ten top clones hold around 28% of the sample. Sequenced material: blood. All receptors derive from a man aged 45 to 65 with Graves' ophthalmopathy.

In its sample, this clonotype was seen many times. J is TRBJ2-1 and V is TRBV15; 9 bases map to TRBD2. The V gene's germline CDR1 is LNHNV and CDR2 YYDKDF (reference sequence). Unmatched junction bases numbered 7, after V lost 1 base and J lost 3 bases. The CDR3 consists of 17 residues. The CDR3 DNA reads TGTGCCACCAGCAGAGGGGATAGCGGGAGAGACTACAATGAGCAGTTCTTC. The encoded protein is CATSRGDSGRDYNEQFF.

This sequence joins TRBV12-3 or TRBV12-4 and TRBJ2-1; 11 nucleotides align to TRBD2. V shed 0 bases and J 12 bases; nucleotides not matched to a gene: 4. The CDR3 is 14 residues long. CDR3 region: CASSLAVGTSGQFF. CDR3 in DNA: TGTGCCAGCAGTTTAGCGGTGGGGACTAGCGGGCAGTTCTTC.

This rearrangement joins TRBV19 to TRBJ2-3; 7 nucleotides match TRBD2. Germline assignment: CDR1 LNHDA and CDR2 SQIVND (reference sequence). The CDR3 totals 15 residues. The J segment lost 2 bases and the V segment lost 4 bases, leaving 6 bases of the junction unmatched. In DNA form, the CDR3 reads TGTGCCAGTAGTAAGGCTAGCGGCGTCACAGATACGCAGTATTTT. Its translation is CASSKASGVTDTQYF.

This clonotype has only one observation. An end of the junction differs from the germline gene, which may be a read error. The chain recombines TRBV10-3 with TRBJ2-5; 7 bases match TRBD1. The CDR3 is made up of 11 amino acids. The germline CDR1 and CDR2 sequences are ENHRY and SYGVKD. CDR3 bases: TGTACCATCAGTGGAGACAGGGTAGCTTACTTC. It specifies CTISGDRVAYF.

The chain has TRBV7-3 and TRBJ2-1; D remains ambiguous. Germline V gene data show CDR1 as SGHTA and CDR2 as FQGTGA. The CDR3 is made up of 16 amino acids. With 5 bases removed from V and 4 bases from J, the gap between germline ends came to 18 bases. In nucleotides, the CDR3 is TGTGCCAGCAGCCCCTCCCCCGGATTGGGGTACAATGAGCAGTTCTTC. Its translation is CASSPSPGLGYNEQFF.

With respect to this clonotype: Given a much more abundant clone one base away, this may be a read error. The J gene is TRBJ2-7, the V gene TRBV5-4, with 10 bases identical to TRBD2. Germline CDR1 and CDR2: SGHNT and YYREEE (reference sequence). The CDR3 covers 15 residues. The V gene end was trimmed by 3 bases and the J gene end by 3 bases; junction bases not matched to a gene: 6. DNA of the CDR3: TGTGCCAGCAGCTCGTGGGCTAGCGGGAGCTACGAGCAGTACTTC. Encoded protein: CASSSWASGSYEQYF. The full variable domain, with the rest looked up from reference TRBV5-4 and TRBJ2-7, is ETGVTQSPTHLIKTRGQQVTLRCSSQSGHNTVSWYQQALGQGPQFIFQYYREEENGRGNFPPRFSGLQFPNYSSELNVNALELDDSALYLCASSSWASGSYEQYFGPGTRLTVT.

This clonotype has only a few counts. V usage is TRBV24-1 and J usage is TRBJ2-1; 11 nucleotides agree with TRBD2. CDR3 length: 18 residues. With V trimmed by 4 bases and J by 4 bases, 11 bases remained unmatched. Germline V gene sequence: CDR1 KGHDR, CDR2 SFDVKD. The CDR3 region is CATSEPTVTSGMYNEQFF. Written as DNA, the CDR3 is TGTGCCACCAGTGAGCCCACCGTGACTAGCGGGATGTACAATGAGCAGTTCTTC.

This clonotype was detected many times. J is TRBJ2-1 and V is TRBV29-1, with 13 bases lining up with TRBD2. After removal of 3 bases from V and 4 bases from J, the junction contained 12 bases not matched to a gene. Germline loops: CDR1 SQVTM, CDR2 ANQGSEA. The CDR3 contains 18 residues. CDR3 DNA sequence: TGCAGCGTTGATTGGGGACTAGCGGGATCTCGGACTTACAATGAGCAGTTCTTC. It specifies CSVDWGLAGSRTYNEQFF.

This clonotype has at least ten counts. Here the CDR3 reads CSALAGGTDTQYF. Here the CDR3 DNA reads TGCAGTGCCTTAGCGGGAGGCACAGATACGCAGTATTTT. The genes are TRBV20-1 and TRBJ2-3; 9 nucleotides match TRBD2. CDR3 length: 13 residues. Losses at the gene ends were 6 bases for V and 1 base for J; bases not matched to a gene: 2. Germline V gives CDR1 DFQATT, CDR2 SNEGSKA (reference sequence).

This clonotype appeared many times. This chain connects TRBV5-1 to TRBJ2-5, with TRBD1 identical over 7 bases. The ends lost 6 bases at V and 3 bases at J; junction bases unmatched: 8. CDR1 and CDR2 (germline): SGHRS, YFSETQ. The CDR3 has 14 residues. Here the CDR3 DNA reads TGCGCCAGCACATTCCAGGGGGTTGAAGAGACCCAGTACTTC. Its protein is CASTFQGVEETQYF.

In this sample, this clonotype turned up many times. The V gene is TRBV4-1, the J gene TRBJ2-7, with TRBD2 matching 8 bases. Germline CDR1 MGHRA, CDR2 YSYEKL. The CDR3 is 17 residues long. Unmatched junction bases numbered 10, after V lost 3 bases and J lost 0 bases. CDR3 sequence reads: CASSHQLLAGDSYEQYF. In DNA form, the CDR3 reads TGCGCCAGCAGCCATCAACTGCTAGCGGGTGACTCCTACGAGCAGTACTTC.

This clonotype was counted ten times or more. The J gene is TRBJ2-1, the V gene TRBV12-5; 14 nucleotides match TRBD2. The V gene's germline CDR1 is LGHNT and CDR2 FRNRAP. This CDR3 has 17 amino acids. V lost 6 bases to trimming and J lost 7 bases; unmatched junction nucleotides: 11. CDR3 in DNA: TGTGCTAGTGGAAGAACCGGGACTAGCGGGAGTCCTAATGAGCAGTTCTTC. Protein: CASGRTGTSGSPNEQFF.

In this sample, this clonotype turned up many times. The V and J genes are TRBV19 and TRBJ2-2; 12 bases line up with TRBD1. This CDR3 is 18 amino acids long. CDR1 and CDR2 (germline): LNHDA, SQIVND (reference sequence). Trimming at V came to 5 bases and at J to 7 bases, leaving 14 bases not matched to a gene. CDR3 sequence reads: CASSDPGQGAASGGELFF. The CDR3 bases are TGTGCCAGTAGTGACCCGGGACAGGGGGCGGCTAGCGGCGGGGAGCTGTTTTTT.

There are a few counts of this clonotype. The genes are TRBV6-4 and TRBJ2-3; TRBD2 might be the D (6 bases). Per germline, CDR1 MRHNA and CDR2 SNTAGT. The CDR3 contains 15 residues. V lost 4 bases to trimming and J lost 4 bases, with 15 bases between them. DNA for the CDR3: TGTGCCAGCAGTGTTAGCGGAGTTGGGGCAGATACGCAGTATTTT. It codes for CASSVSGVGADTQYF.

At least ten counts were recorded for this clonotype. The J gene is TRBJ1-2, the V gene TRBV7-9; D is unclear. The ends were cut back, 5 bases at V and 4 bases at J, with 11 bases in the middle. Germline values: CDR1 SEHNR, CDR2 FQNEAQ (reference sequence). CDR3 size: 13 residues. The CDR3 DNA reads as TGTGCCAGCAGCCCCTGGGATAGCTATGGCTACACCTTC. Encoded protein: CASSPWDSYGYTF.

This clonotype has at least ten counts. V and J are TRBV5-4 and TRBJ2-2; 7 bases fit TRBD1. The CDR3 sequence is 16 residues long. V gave up 3 bases and J gave up 2 bases; unmatched junction bases: 7. The V gene's germline CDR1 is SGHNT and CDR2 YYREEE (reference sequence). The CDR3 nucleotides are TGTGCCAGCAGCTCGGCCGGGACAGCTAACACCGGGGAGCTGTTTTTT. Protein product: CASSSAGTANTGELFF. Full variable domain (outside the CDR3, taken from reference TRBV5-4 and TRBJ2-2): ETGVTQSPTHLIKTRGQQVTLRCSSQSGHNTVSWYQQALGQGPQFIFQYYREEENGRGNFPPRFSGLQFPNYSSELNVNALELDDSALYLCASSSAGTANTGELFFGEGSRLTVL.

This chain joins TRBV30 and TRBJ1-2; tentative D call: TRBD1 (5 bases). Trimming removed 2 bases from V and 3 bases from J, with 10 bases in between. CDR1 and CDR2 (germline): GTSNPN, SVGIG (reference sequence). The CDR3 sequence is 13 residues long. CDR3 sequence reads: CAWSQWGDYGYTF. CDR3 bases: TGTGCCTGGAGTCAATGGGGGGACTATGGCTACACCTTC.